Following are 27 T cell receptor beta chains from one sample sequenced in a study of cytomegalovirus exposure and HLA in healthy donors. With 60 Vbeta and 13 Jbeta primers, the PCR was carried out. Clones were read by immunoSEQ multiplex PCR, and TCRdb kept only the in-frame ones, dropping some. The sample yields approximately 130,000 clones, roughly four fifths seen once. Input material: PBMCs. The source is a woman in her fifties or sixties in good health and CMV-seronegative.

The chain has TRBV5-4 and TRBJ1-2; unclear D gene. Trimming took off 6 bases at V and 8 bases at J, with 17 bases between the two ends. This CDR3 has 13 residues. The germline gives CDR1 SGHNT, CDR2 YYREEE (reference sequence). The CDR3 DNA reads TGTGCCAGCACCTCACCGGGGAATAAGGGCTACACCTTC. This gives the protein CASTSPGNKGYTF.

This clone was seen only a few times. The chain's CDR3 is CASRDRGWNQPQHF. In DNA, the CDR3 is TGTGCCAGCAGAGACAGGGGGTGGAATCAGCCCCAGCATTTT. The rearrangement joins TRBV6-6 to TRBJ1-5; 9 bases are a match to TRBD1. From germline, CDR1 is MNHNY and CDR2 SVGAGI (reference sequence). The CDR3 has 14 amino acids. Germline trimming cut 6 bases from V and 4 bases from J; bases unmatched to any gene: 4.

Here the CDR3 DNA reads TGTGCCAGCAGCTTAGCGGAGGCGGCCCCTCACGAGCAGTACTTC. Its protein is CASSLAEAAPHEQYF. The chain combines TRBV7-2 with TRBJ2-7; a possible D gene is TRBD2 (5 bases). The length of the CDR3 is 15 residues. Germline V CDR1 and CDR2: SGHTA, FQGNSA. V shed 0 bases and J shed 5 bases, with 14 bases lying between them.

The chain couples TRBV4-2 to TRBJ1-3; possibly TRBD1 for D (5 bases). Looked up from germline, CDR1 is LGHNA and CDR2 is YNFKEQ. With 0 bases removed from V and 7 bases from J, the gap between germline ends came to 7 bases. This CDR3 contains 13 residues. CDR3 protein: CASSQDRANTIYF. For the CDR3, the DNA is TGTGCCAGCAGCCAAGACAGGGCGAACACCATATATTTT.

J is TRBJ2-1 and V is TRBV30; D unclear. Germline CDR1 reads GTSNPN; CDR2 reads SVGIG (reference sequence). Trimming left V 3 bases short and J 0 bases short, with 12 bases between. The length of the CDR3 is 15 residues. The CDR3 DNA is TGTGCCTGGAGCCCGCCGGGTAGCTCCTACAATGAGCAGTTCTTC. Its protein is CAWSPPGSSYNEQFF.

CDR3 sequence: CASSQDRSAGLGNEQFF. CDR3 DNA: TGCGCCAGCAGCCAAGATCGGTCAGCGGGACTGGGGAATGAGCAGTTCTTC. The chain couples TRBV4-3 to TRBJ2-1; the match to TRBD2 covers 7 bases. The ends lost 0 bases at V and 7 bases at J; junction bases unmatched: 12. The CDR3 runs 17 residues. Looked up from germline, CDR1 is LGHNA and CDR2 is YSLEER.

The rearrangement joins TRBV7-2 to TRBJ2-1; the match to TRBD2 covers 8 bases. CDR1 and CDR2 (germline): SGHTA, FQGNSA. The CDR3 covers 16 residues. The V and J ends lost 4 bases and 2 bases, in that order; junction bases with no gene match: 7. The CDR3 loop is CASSSNAGGAYNEQFF. Here the CDR3 DNA reads TGTGCCAGCAGCTCCAATGCCGGGGGGGCCTACAATGAGCAGTTCTTC.

The chain is built from TRBV6-1 and TRBJ2-7; 7 nucleotides line up with TRBD1. This CDR3 spans 14 amino acids. Looked up from germline, CDR1 is MNHNS and CDR2 is SASEGT. Unmatched junction bases numbered 8, after V lost 6 bases and J lost 3 bases. CDR3 amino acids: CASRDRLKFYEQYF. In nucleotides, the CDR3 is TGTGCCAGCAGGGACAGGCTTAAGTTCTACGAGCAGTACTTC.

The rearrangement uses TRBV6-6 and TRBJ2-3; 10 bases are shared with TRBD2. CDR1 and CDR2 from the germline V gene are MNHNY and SVGAGI (reference sequence). V shed 8 bases and J 5 bases; nucleotides not matched to a gene: 10. The CDR3 contains 15 residues. The CDR3 DNA is TGTGCCAGCCGACCTAGCGGGAGTGAAGTAGATACGCAGTATTTT. This codes for CASRPSGSEVDTQYF.

The rearrangement links TRBV18 to TRBJ2-1; 9 bases map to TRBD2. This CDR3 comprises 17 residues. Germline trimming cut 0 bases from V and 7 bases from J; bases unmatched to any gene: 10. Germline CDR1 reads KGHSH; CDR2 reads LQKENI. The CDR3 coding sequence is TGTGCCAGCTCACCACCGAGTCTTAGCGGGAGTAGTAATGAGCAGTTCTTC. Protein product: CASSPPSLSGSSNEQFF.

V is TRBV5-4 and J is TRBJ1-3, with D hard to call. In germline, CDR1 is SGHNT, CDR2 YYREEE (reference sequence). Trimming took off 0 bases at V and 0 bases at J, with 7 bases between the two ends. The CDR3 runs to 15 residues. The CDR3 nucleotides are TGTGCCAGCAGCTTGGGGCAGGTCTCTGGAAACACCATATATTTT. Its protein product is CASSLGQVSGNTIYF.

The gene calls are TRBV29-1 and TRBJ1-4, with 10 bases aligning to TRBD1. The germline V gene encodes CDR1 SQVTM and CDR2 ANQGSEA. V gave up 7 bases and J gave up 8 bases; unmatched junction bases: 7. The CDR3 has 13 residues. The CDR3 DNA reads TGCAGCGGGAGTAGGACAGGGGGGGAAAAACTGTTTTTT. Protein sequence: CSGSRTGGEKLFF.

The chain uses TRBV7-3 and TRBJ2-5, with TRBD2 identical over 10 bases. CDR1 is SGHTA and CDR2 is FQGTGA in the germline V gene. The length of the CDR3 is 13 residues. The V segment lost 9 bases and the J segment 3 bases; nucleotides outside the gene matches: 4. CDR3 sequence reads: CASGLADEETQYF. The CDR3 nucleotides read TGTGCCAGTGGACTAGCGGATGAAGAGACCCAGTACTTC.

This chain connects TRBV5-8 to TRBJ1-3, with 8 positions matching TRBD1. Germline V gene sequence: CDR1 SGHTS, CDR2 YDEGEE. This CDR3 contains 14 residues. V gave up 7 bases and J gave up 4 bases; unmatched junction bases: 7. This chain's CDR3 is CASAVQGAGNTIYF. The CDR3 coding sequence is TGTGCCAGCGCCGTCCAGGGGGCGGGAAACACCATATATTTT.

This sequence joins TRBV19 and TRBJ2-1; D remains unclear. Germline CDR1 and CDR2: LNHDA and SQIVND (reference sequence). With 5 bases removed from V and 15 bases from J, the gap between germline ends came to 23 bases. This CDR3 region has 14 residues. Here the CDR3 DNA reads TGTGCCAGTAGTTCCAACCCTTGGGCGATGGAAAGGTTCTTC. It specifies CASSSNPWAMERFF.

The CDR3 protein is CASSETGSWGYTF. The CDR3 DNA reads TGTGCCAGTAGCGAAACAGGATCATGGGGCTACACCTTC. The V call is TRBV19, the J call TRBJ1-2; D perhaps matches TRBD1 (5 bases). The CDR3 totals 13 residues. V lost 6 bases, J lost 8 bases, and 16 bases lay in between. The germline V gene has CDR1 LNHDA and CDR2 SQIVND (reference sequence).

The chain has TRBV2 and TRBJ2-3; TRBD1 might be the D (6 bases). This CDR3 comprises 15 residues. The germline V gene encodes CDR1 SNHLY and CDR2 FYNNEI. V gave up 3 bases and J gave up 0 bases, with 10 bases separating them. CDR3 DNA sequence: TGTGCCAGCAGTGATCGGGACATTAGCACAGATACGCAGTATTTT. The encoded protein is CASSDRDISTDTQYF.

The gene calls are TRBV15 and TRBJ1-2; 7 bases are a match to TRBD1. V lost 0 bases, J lost 10 bases, and 14 bases stayed unmatched. Germline CDR1 reads LNHNV; CDR2 reads YYDKDF (reference sequence). The CDR3 loop spans 16 amino acids. The CDR3, as DNA: TGTGCCACCAGCAGAGATACAGGGACAGACGTATTTACCTACACCTTC. Protein sequence: CATSRDTGTDVFTYTF.

This chain joins TRBV7-6 and TRBJ2-2; TRBD1 is a possible D gene (5 bases). There are 16 residues in the CDR3. Germline V gives CDR1 SGHVS, CDR2 FNYEAQ. V lost 1 base, J lost 0 bases, and 9 bases lay in between. The CDR3 region has the DNA TGTGCCAGCAGCTTAGGACAGTGGTCGAACACCGGGGAGCTGTTTTTT. Protein sequence: CASSLGQWSNTGELFF.

The chain recombines TRBV15 with TRBJ2-2; 7 positions match TRBD1. V shed 2 bases and J 2 bases; nucleotides not matched to a gene: 5. Looked up from germline, CDR1 is LNHNV and CDR2 is YYDKDF (reference sequence). This CDR3 contains 16 residues. As DNA, the CDR3 is TGTGCCACCAGCAGACCCGGGACAGCTAACACCGGGGAGCTGTTTTTT. Translated, it gives CATSRPGTANTGELFF.

V gene TRBV6-1 combines with J gene TRBJ2-3; TRBD1 agrees at 10 bases. V was clipped by 10 bases and J by 4 bases; unmatched bases: 2. CDR1 is MNHNS, CDR2 SASEGT, per germline. The CDR3 length is 12 residues. The CDR3: CATDRGPDTQYF. The CDR3 nucleotides read TGTGCCACCGACAGGGGGCCAGATACGCAGTATTTT.

On this clone itself: This CDR3 is also generated by other DNA sequences in the sample. The rearrangement uses TRBV19 and TRBJ1-1; D is perhaps TRBD1 (5 bases). Trimming took 3 bases from V and 3 from J, leaving 8 bases between them. The CDR3 covers 13 residues. The germline gives CDR1 LNHDA, CDR2 SQIVND (reference sequence). CDR3 DNA sequence: TGTGCCAGTAGTATTAAAGGGGACACTGAAGCTTTCTTT. This gives the protein CASSIKGDTEAFF.

CDR3 nucleotide sequence: TGTGCCAGCAGTTTACAGGGCTACGAGCAGTACTTC. This codes for CASSLQGYEQYF. The gene calls are TRBV28 and TRBJ2-7; D may be TRBD1 (5 bases). Deletions cut 2 bases from V and 3 bases from J, with 5 bases between. In germline, CDR1 is MDHEN, CDR2 SYDVKM. The CDR3 sequence is 12 residues long.

As regards this clone: Sequence at one end of the junction differs from germline and may be a read error. The chain couples TRBV19 to TRBJ1-5, with D possibly TRBD1 on 6 matching bases. The CDR3 sequence is 16 residues long. Per germline, CDR1 LNHDA and CDR2 SQIVND (reference sequence). This CDR3 reads CASSITGPGGEQPQNF. CDR3 nucleotides: TGTGCCAGTAGTATAACCGGACCGGGGGGCGAGCAGCCCCAGAATTTT.

V usage is TRBV9 and J usage is TRBJ1-2; no clear D gene. Germline CDR1 is SGDLS and CDR2 is YYNGEE. Trimming pared 4 bases from V and 2 bases from J, leaving 15 bases between. The CDR3 length is 15 residues. CDR3 sequence (DNA): TGTGCCAGCAGCCCCCAGCCGGGAGCAAACTATGGCTACACCTTC. Residues: CASSPQPGANYGYTF.

V is TRBV4-3 and J is TRBJ2-7; weak D call: TRBD1 (5 bases). Trimming took off 1 base at V and 0 bases at J, with 7 bases between the two ends. Germline CDR1 LGHNA, CDR2 YSLEER. The CDR3 length is 14 residues. The CDR3 bases are TGCGCCAGCAGCCAAGGGACACCCTCCTACGAGCAGTACTTC. Encoded protein: CASSQGTPSYEQYF.

The chain combines TRBV9 with TRBJ1-1, with TRBD1 matching over 7 bases. The CDR3 contains 15 residues. In germline, CDR1 is SGDLS, CDR2 YYNGEE. The V segment lost 4 bases and the J segment 1 base; nucleotides outside the gene matches: 7. The CDR3 bases are TGTGCCAGCAGCAGAACAGGGGAGAAGAACACTGAAGCTTTCTTT. Protein sequence: CASSRTGEKNTEAFF.